This T cell receptor beta chain was documented in a study of blood T cell repertoires in COVID-19. Study information: From the United States, Italy and Spain came samples of acute and convalescent COVID-19. PBMCs, B-cell-depleted T cells, or T cells were the source of the cDNA or gDNA that made up the material.

The CDR3 contains 16 residues. The junction had 12 bases not matched to a gene; V was cut back by 4 bases and J by 7 bases. Looked up from germline, CDR1 is SGHVS and CDR2 is FQNEAQ. Original processing notes: Estimation of nucleated cell counts relied on the amplification of reference gene primers. Only in-frame clones appear in the TCRdb table, and some are missing; sequencing was by immunoSEQ multiplex PCR. Clone size and V and J calls were adopted from that table, with D and trimming inferred from the DNA. The sample carries approximately 88,000 clones, over 60% recorded once. The origin of this receptor is a man in his fifties or sixties who had recovered from COVID-19. The specimen sequenced was peripheral blood. This chain joins TRBV7-8 and TRBJ1-5; 8 bases align to TRBD1. CDR3 sequence reads: CASSSGQGGVSQPQHF. The DNA for the CDR3 is TGTGCCAGCAGCTCAGGACAGGGTGGGGTCAGCCAGCCCCAGCATTTT.